The TCR beta chain described here comes from a study of immune cell composition in non-small cell lung cancer. Study-wide background: Histologic subtype was mainly adenocarcinoma or squamous cell carcinoma.

Normal lung was taken at the farthest possible site, at least 3 cm from tumour. Study-level findings and limits: Adenocarcinomas with higher top tumour-associated clone frequency had more reactive TILs. Tumour-associated clones >0.5% occurred in 30% to 35% of adenocarcinomas, over 60% of squamous.

The V and J ends lost 0 bases and 7 bases respectively, with 12 bases between them. Germline V lookup: CDR1 MNHEY, CDR2 SMNVEV (reference sequence). The length of the CDR3 is 14 residues. As regards this clone: Its antigen is unidentified.

This table comes from immunoSEQ multiplex PCR, and its TCRdb copy is limited to in-frame clones, with some not included. The table includes about a thousand clones, roughly 82% detected once. The genes are TRBV27 and TRBJ1-2; a possible D gene is TRBD1 (6 bases). Sequences were obtained from non-adjacent lung tissue. The clonotype was recovered from a human donor with non-small cell lung cancer. This chain's CDR3 is CASSLSGRGVGYTF. The CDR3 coding sequence is TGTGCCAGCAGTTTATCGGGGAGGGGGGTTGGCTACACCTTC.